This T cell receptor beta chain was captured in a study of OX40 agonist ivuxolimab in advanced cancers. Study in general: Ivuxolimab, an agonist antibody against OX40 (CD134), was given to patients. The eligibility criteria allowed prior anti-PD-1, anti-PD-L1 or anti-CTLA-4 therapy, and 30% to 40% had some. Among those enrolled, mean age was 60 years (range about 23 to 85) and 70% to 85% were male.

In the case of this clone: Antigen specificity is unknown.

Findings and limits, study-wide: Nonresponders, in some cases, also had low normalized T-cell clonal expansion.

Only in-frame clones appear in the TCRdb table, and some are missing; sequencing was by immunoSEQ multiplex PCR. Found here are 55,000 to 75,000 clones, 70% to 90% of them singletons; the top ten hold approximately 0.75%. CDR1 is SGHTA and CDR2 is FQGNSA in the germline V gene. The V end lost 3 bases, the J end lost 8 bases, and 13 bases lay between the germline ends. This CDR3 contains 13 residues. The chain recombines TRBV7-2 with TRBJ1-1; no clear D. Sequencing was performed on CD4+ or CD8+ T cells sorted from blood, taken in a trial of the OX40 agonist ivuxolimab. This receptor was taken from an adult with an advanced solid tumor such as melanoma, head and neck, liver or kidney cancer. The CDR3 DNA sequence: TGTGCCAGCAGCTTCCGGCGGGCAGGAGAAGCTTTCTTT. This codes for CASSFRRAGEAFF.